This T cell receptor (beta chain) was obtained from a study of CXCR4 blockade with PD-1 therapy in pancreatic cancer. In regard to this clone: The target antigen is unknown.

The germline V and J ends were trimmed by 1 base and 0 bases, with 10 bases remaining between them. Germline V gives CDR1 LNHNV, CDR2 YYDKDF (reference sequence). This CDR3 is built from 16 residues. The study's findings and limits: Intratumoral clonality (mean approximately 0.15) exceeded healthy blood (roughly 0.05) but did not track survival. Convergent selection by common tumor antigens was suggested by nucleotide rearrangement counts.

Sequenced by immunoSEQ multiplex PCR; TCRdb stores in-frame clones only, minus some. The sample has about 3,300 clones, around 50% seen once; the top ten hold approximately 20%. The J gene is TRBJ1-3, the V gene TRBV15; D unclear. Sequenced: tumor tissue. This clonotype was sampled from a human donor with pancreatic ductal adenocarcinoma. The CDR3 sequence: CATSRGESHSGNTIYF. The DNA of the CDR3 is TGTGCCACCAGCAGAGGGGAGTCCCACTCTGGAAACACCATATATTTT.